This paragraph reports one T cell receptor beta chain. The data were obtained in a study of preoperative IRX-2 immunotherapy in early breast cancer. Sequenced by immunoSEQ multiplex PCR; TCRdb stores in-frame clones only, minus some. The table records some 22,000 clones, 80% to 90% of them present only once. Treatment here: preoperative locoregional IRX-2 cytokine immunotherapy. Patients received preoperative, locoregional IRX-2 cytokine immunotherapy in a phase Ib study. This specimen was tumor tissue, taken after IRX-2 immunotherapy. This sequence originates from a human donor with breast cancer.

The chain's CDR3 is CASSLESFGNYEQYF. DNA of the CDR3: TGTGCCAGCAGCTTGGAGTCGTTTGGGAACTACGAGCAGTACTTC. The gene calls are TRBV5-4 and TRBJ2-7; D is uncertain. The germline V and J ends were trimmed by 0 bases and 3 bases, with 13 bases remaining between them. The CDR3 has 15 residues. Germline-derived CDR1 and CDR2 are SGHNT and YYREEE (reference sequence).